The 13 T cell receptor beta chains below were found in one sample sequenced in a study of spatial heterogeneity in lung cancer. TCRdb fed the 5' RACE reads into MiXCR, producing one record per CDR3 protein. The table has roughly 5,000 distinct CDR3 sequences, roughly 3.8% seen once; the top ten hold under 15%. Described time point: sample taken at primary tumor resection. The sample consisted of normal lung tissue next to the tumor, taken at surgery. These receptors all stem from a male donor with early-stage non-small cell lung cancer.

This clonotype was counted a few times. The rearrangement links TRBV30 to TRBJ2-7; no clear D gene. The CDR3 is 14 amino acids. Trimming took 0 bases from V and 4 from J, leaving 13 bases between them. Germline V gene data show CDR1 as GTSNPN and CDR2 as SVGIG (reference sequence). The CDR3 loop is CAWSVRRLSYEQYF. For the CDR3, the DNA is TGTGCCTGGAGTGTACGACGGCTAAGTTACGAGCAGTACTTC.

This clonotype is judged medium-sized. V is TRBV5-6 and J is TRBJ2-3; unclear D gene. The CDR3 length is 12 residues. Germline V gene lookup returns CDR1 SGHDT and CDR2 YYEEEE. V lost 2 bases and J 6 bases, leaving 7 bases between the germline ends. CDR3 nucleotide sequence: TGTGCCAGCAGCTTAATCTCGGATACGCAGTATTTT. Translating it yields CASSLISDTQYF.

This clonotype has more than one count but fewer than ten. The rearrangement joins TRBV29-1 to TRBJ2-1, with D perhaps TRBD2 (6 bases). CDR3 length: 13 residues. Germline values: CDR1 SQVTM, CDR2 ANQGSEA. The germline V and J ends were trimmed by 6 bases and 9 bases, with 18 bases remaining between them. CDR3 loop: CSVGLSGDGEQFF. CDR3 bases: TGCAGCGTGGGTCTGTCGGGGGACGGTGAGCAGTTCTTC.

In the case of this clonotype: A much larger clone differs by one base, so this may be a read error. The genes are TRBV15 and TRBJ2-7; TRBD2 might be the D (6 bases). The CDR3 has 10 residues. Trimming took 8 bases from V and 4 from J, leaving 6 bases between them. The V gene's germline CDR1 is LNHNV and CDR2 YYDKDF (reference sequence). The CDR3 reads CATRGYEQYF. CDR3 DNA: TGTGCCACCCGGGGGTACGAGCAGTACTTC.

This clonotype was counted a single time. One base away lies a much larger clone, so this may be a sequencing read error. V is TRBV20-1 and J is TRBJ2-1, with D uncertain. CDR3 length: 16 amino acids. CDR1 is DFQATT, CDR2 SNEGSKA, per germline (reference sequence). Trimming took 5 bases from V and 8 from J, leaving 25 bases between them. CDR3 sequence (DNA): TGCAGTGCTCCCCGACTTGGATCGCGATGGAACTATGAGCAGTTCTTC. This gives the protein CSAPRLGSRWNYEQFF.

In this sample, this clonotype turned up many times. The chain recombines TRBV3-1 with TRBJ2-3; 7 bases fit TRBD2. The CDR3 consists of 17 residues. The germline V gene encodes CDR1 LGHDT and CDR2 YNNKEL (reference sequence). V lost 3 bases to trimming and J lost 1 base; unmatched junction nucleotides: 10. CDR3 loop: CASSQGGAAVGTDTQYF. The CDR3 bases are TGTGCCAGCAGCCAGGGAGGGGCGGCGGTCGGCACAGATACGCAGTATTTT.

A note on this clonotype: Since a much larger clone is just one base distant, this may be a read error. Here the CDR3 reads CSARKGPNTEAFF. The CDR3 nucleotides are TGCAGTGCTAGAAAAGGGCCGAACACTGAAGCTTTCTTT. This sequence joins TRBV20-1 and TRBJ1-1; D gene unclear. The CDR3 loop spans 13 amino acids. The V end lost 2 bases, the J end lost 1 base, and 8 bases lay between the germline ends. The germline CDR1 and CDR2 sequences are DFQATT and SNEGSKA (reference sequence).

The V call is TRBV27, the J call TRBJ2-3, with 9 positions matching TRBD2. Unmatched junction bases numbered 13, after V lost 6 bases and J lost 0 bases. CDR3 size: 18 residues. CDR1 and CDR2 (germline): MNHEY, SMNVEV (reference sequence). The CDR3 bases are TGTGCCAGCAGAGGCTCTAGCGGGATCTTTCTTAGCACAGATACGCAGTATTTT. Encoded protein: CASRGSSGIFLSTDTQYF.

This clonotype has more than one count but fewer than ten. The chain links TRBV19 to TRBJ2-2, with a possible D match to TRBD2 (5 bases). This CDR3 comprises 13 residues. Germline-derived CDR1 and CDR2 are LNHDA and SQIVND (reference sequence). Trimming shortened V by 11 bases and J by 0 bases, and 10 bases separated the two germline ends. CDR3 in DNA: TGTGCCGGAGGTGATGCGAACACCGGGGAGCTGTTTTTT. Amino acid sequence: CAGGDANTGELFF.

This clonotype was seen many times. The V and J genes are TRBV7-3 and TRBJ2-5, with D hard to call. The CDR3 covers 12 residues. In germline, CDR1 is SGHTA, CDR2 FQGTGA. Deletions cut 3 bases from V and 0 bases from J, with 2 bases between. CDR3 DNA sequence: TGTGCCAGCAGCTTCAACCAAGAGACCCAGTACTTC. Translation: CASSFNQETQYF.

This clonotype is deemed medium-sized. The J gene is TRBJ2-7, the V gene TRBV9, with D tentatively TRBD1 or TRBD2 (5 bases each). CDR3 length: 17 amino acids. CDR1 and CDR2 (germline): SGDLS, YYNGEE. The V end lost 2 bases, the J end lost 7 bases, and 25 bases lay between the germline ends. In nucleotides, the CDR3 is TGTGCCAGCAGCGTTTCCGGGACGCGCCCTTCCTACGATGAGCAGTACTTC. It encodes CASSVSGTRPSYDEQYF.

The CDR3 region has the DNA TGTGCCAGCAGCTTAGTTCCAGGGGGCTGTCAAGAGACCCAGTACTTC. Protein: CASSLVPGGCQETQYF. The chain has TRBV7-2 and TRBJ2-5, with 8 bases matching TRBD1. Trimming cost V 1 base and J 2 bases; bases outside gene matches: 6. The CDR3 covers 16 residues. Per germline, CDR1 SGHTA and CDR2 FQGNSA.

This clonotype was observed many times. The chain carries TRBV27 and TRBJ1-6, with 9 bases aligning to TRBD1. This CDR3 region has 15 residues. The germline V gene encodes CDR1 MNHEY and CDR2 SMNVEV (reference sequence). V trimming: 6 bases; J trimming: 9 bases; junction bases outside the gene matches: 9. The CDR3 sequence: CASRRTGEYLSPLHF. The CDR3 bases are TGTGCCAGCAGAAGGACAGGGGAGTACCTTTCACCCCTCCACTTT.